This TCR beta chain was sequenced during a study of blood T cell repertoires in COVID-19. Study in general: The United States, Italy and Spain supplied acute and convalescent COVID-19 samples. T cells, B-cell-depleted T cells, or PBMCs supplied cDNA or gDNA.

With 5 bases removed from V and 2 bases from J, the gap between germline ends came to 13 bases. The germline CDR1 and CDR2 sequences are PRHDT and FYEKMQ (reference sequence). The CDR3 runs to 14 residues. The authors' processing: Nucleated cell number was recorded as an estimate derived from reference gene primer amplification. This table comes from immunoSEQ multiplex PCR, and its TCRdb copy is limited to in-frame clones, with some not included. From that table come the V and J calls and clone size; the DNA was used to work out D and trimming. The table shows 250,000 to 300,000 clones, with roughly nine tenths occurring only once.

The chain uses TRBV13 and TRBJ2-7; D remains unclear. Material for sequencing was peripheral blood. The sequence came from a woman in her forties or fifties who had recovered from COVID-19. CDR3 region: CASSHHDKTYEQYF. The DNA of the CDR3 is TGTGCCAGCAGCCATCACGACAAGACCTACGAGCAGTACTTC.